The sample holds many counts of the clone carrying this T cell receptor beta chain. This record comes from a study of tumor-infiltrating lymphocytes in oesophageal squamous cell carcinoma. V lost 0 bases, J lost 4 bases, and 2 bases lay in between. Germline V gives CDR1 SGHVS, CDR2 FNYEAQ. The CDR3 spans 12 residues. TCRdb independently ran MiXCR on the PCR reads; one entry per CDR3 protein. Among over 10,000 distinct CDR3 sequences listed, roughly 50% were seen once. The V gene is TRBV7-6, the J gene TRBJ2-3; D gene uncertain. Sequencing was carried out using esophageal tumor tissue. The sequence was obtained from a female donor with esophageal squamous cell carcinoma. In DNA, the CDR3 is TGTGCCAGCAGCTTAGCGGCAGATACGCAGTATTTT. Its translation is CASSLAADTQYF.